A single sample gave rise to the 26 T cell receptor beta chains below, sequenced in a study of cytomegalovirus exposure and HLA in healthy donors. The primer mix had 60 Vbeta and 13 Jbeta primers. Repertoires were generated with immunoSEQ multiplex PCR, while TCRdb's copy carries only in-frame clones and drops some. This repertoire shows over 70,000 clones, roughly 80% found once; its top ten account for approximately 29%. Sequenced sample: PBMCs. The receptors originated from a man between 50 and 59 years old in good health and CMV-seropositive.

J is TRBJ2-3 and V is TRBV19; D gene uncertain. Per the germline V gene, CDR1 is LNHDA and CDR2 is SQIVND (reference sequence). V lost 0 bases and J 0 bases, leaving 13 bases between the germline ends. The CDR3 totals 17 residues. The CDR3 reads CASSIDRQTSSTDTQYF. The DNA for the CDR3 is TGTGCCAGTAGTATAGATCGGCAGACAAGTAGCACAGATACGCAGTATTTT.

This clone was counted between two and nine times. The chain carries TRBV30 and TRBJ1-6, with 8 bases identical to TRBD1. The CDR3 runs to 18 residues. Germline V lookup: CDR1 GTSNPN, CDR2 SVGIG (reference sequence). Germline trimming cut 0 bases from V and 7 bases from J; bases unmatched to any gene: 14. CDR3 amino acids: CAWSVRSGIRTGNSPLHF. Written as DNA, the CDR3 is TGTGCCTGGAGTGTACGCTCCGGGATCCGGACAGGGAATTCACCCCTCCACTTT.

The chain recombines TRBV6-1 with TRBJ2-2; D is unclear. The CDR3 has 15 residues. Trimming removed 5 bases at V and 5 bases at J, with 15 bases between. Germline CDR1 is MNHNS and CDR2 is SASEGT. CDR3 coding DNA: TGTGCCAGCAGTCTGAGTGGAAGCGTAACCGGGGAGCTGTTTTTT. The encoded protein is CASSLSGSVTGELFF.

The gene calls are TRBV5-6 and TRBJ1-2; the D gene is possibly TRBD1 (5 bases). V was trimmed by 2 bases and J by 6 bases, leaving 17 bases between them. This CDR3 region has 15 residues. The germline V gene has CDR1 SGHDT and CDR2 YYEEEE. In DNA form, the CDR3 reads TGTGCCAGCAGCTTCGATCCGGGGGACCTGAATGGCTACACCTTC. Amino acid sequence: CASSFDPGDLNGYTF.

In its sample, this clone was seen a few times. The chain couples TRBV10-3 to TRBJ1-2; 8 nucleotides align to TRBD1. Trimming at V came to 4 bases and at J to 2 bases, leaving 6 bases not matched to a gene. This CDR3 is built from 15 residues. In germline, CDR1 is ENHRY, CDR2 SYGVKD. The CDR3, as DNA: TGTGCCATCAGTGCCGGGACAGGTGAAAACTATGGCTACACCTTC. Translating it yields CAISAGTGENYGYTF.

V and J are TRBV2 and TRBJ2-3; D might be TRBD2 (5 bases). From germline, CDR1 is SNHLY and CDR2 FYNNEI. The CDR3 runs to 16 residues. V lost 4 bases to trimming and J lost 0 bases, with 14 bases between them. CDR3 DNA sequence: TGTGCCAGCAGTGTAAGCCTAGCCGAAAGCACAGATACGCAGTATTTT. It specifies CASSVSLAESTDTQYF.

This rearrangement joins TRBV7-8 to TRBJ1-3; possible D gene TRBD1, 6 bases. This CDR3 has 18 amino acids. Germline CDR1 is SGHVS and CDR2 is FQNEAQ. V lost 1 base, J lost 0 bases, and 16 bases lay in between. The DNA for the CDR3 is TGTGCCAGCAGCTTAGTTTTGGGGGACACTAGCTCTGGAAACACCATATATTTT. Translation: CASSLVLGDTSSGNTIYF.

This sequence joins TRBV5-6 and TRBJ1-2; D is ambiguous. V was trimmed by 0 bases and J by 4 bases, leaving 7 bases between them. Germline V CDR1 and CDR2: SGHDT, YYEEEE. The CDR3 sequence is 13 residues long. Written as DNA, the CDR3 is TGTGCCAGCAGCTTGGGAGCGGCCTATGGCTACACCTTC. Amino acid sequence: CASSLGAAYGYTF.

This sequence joins TRBV5-4 and TRBJ1-2; tentatively, D is TRBD1 (5 bases). This CDR3 is 14 amino acids long. V lost 6 bases and J 3 bases, leaving 15 bases between the germline ends. Germline values: CDR1 SGHNT, CDR2 YYREEE (reference sequence). CDR3 protein: CASKLDLRDYGYTF. CDR3 sequence (DNA): TGTGCCAGCAAGCTTGATCTCAGGGACTATGGCTACACCTTC.

V usage is TRBV5-1 and J usage is TRBJ2-3, with 9 bases matching TRBD2. V dropped 1 base and J dropped 2; count of bases not matched to a gene: 2. CDR1 is SGHRS, CDR2 YFSETQ, per germline. This CDR3 is built from 15 residues. The CDR3 spells CASSLTSGYTDTQYF. Here the CDR3 DNA reads TGCGCCAGCAGCTTGACTAGCGGGTACACAGATACGCAGTATTTT.

The chain uses TRBV30 and TRBJ2-3, with TRBD2 matching over 10 bases. The CDR3 covers 15 residues. Germline-derived CDR1 and CDR2 are GTSNPN and SVGIG (reference sequence). The V and J ends lost 1 base and 3 bases, in that order; junction bases with no gene match: 4. The CDR3 protein is CAWSALAGRTDTQYF. In DNA, the CDR3 is TGTGCCTGGAGTGCACTAGCGGGAAGGACAGATACGCAGTATTTT.

The chain joins TRBV6-1 to TRBJ1-1; D not certain. The germline V gene encodes CDR1 MNHNS and CDR2 SASEGT. V shed 8 bases and J shed 5 bases, with 9 bases lying between them. This CDR3 contains 11 residues. CDR3 in DNA: TGTGCCAGCTCGGGAGTTACTGAAGCTTTCTTT. Its protein product is CASSGVTEAFF.

V usage is TRBV19 and J usage is TRBJ2-7, with D uncertain. Germline CDR1 LNHDA, CDR2 SQIVND (reference sequence). Trimming left V 3 bases short and J 0 bases short, with 6 bases between. CDR3 size: 13 residues. CDR3 sequence reads: CASSMPGSYEQYF. The DNA of the CDR3 is TGTGCCAGTAGTATGCCCGGCTCCTACGAGCAGTACTTC.

The chain employs TRBV19 and TRBJ1-4, with a weak D call TRBD1 (6 bases). Per the germline V gene, CDR1 is LNHDA and CDR2 is SQIVND (reference sequence). CDR3 length: 14 residues. V was pared by 7 bases and J by 7 bases, with 16 bases between. CDR3 residues: CASNTQGRSEKLFF. The CDR3 DNA is TGTGCCAGTAACACGCAGGGGCGGAGTGAAAAACTGTTTTTT. Complete variable domain (other parts from reference TRBV19 and TRBJ1-4): DGGITQSPKYLFRKEGQNVTLSCEQNLNHDAMYWYRQDPGQGLRLIYYSQIVNDFQKGDIAEGYSVSREKKESFPLTVTSAQKNPTAFYLCASNTQGRSEKLFFGSGTQLSVL.

The chain carries TRBV18 and TRBJ2-7, with D perhaps TRBD1 (5 bases). The V and J ends lost 3 bases and 5 bases respectively, with 17 bases between them. CDR3 length: 15 amino acids. CDR1 and CDR2 (germline): KGHSH, LQKENI. The CDR3: CASSPPKGYIDEQYF. Here the CDR3 DNA reads TGTGCCAGCTCACCCCCAAAGGGGTACATAGACGAGCAGTACTTC.

The chain joins TRBV7-2 to TRBJ1-2; D unclear. Germline assignment: CDR1 SGHTA and CDR2 FQGNSA. V shed 1 base and J shed 2 bases, with 8 bases lying between them. The CDR3 is made up of 14 amino acids. This chain's CDR3 is CASSLVHPNYGYTF. The CDR3 bases are TGTGCCAGCAGCTTAGTACACCCAAACTATGGCTACACCTTC.

This chain links TRBV6-1 with TRBJ2-1; 8 bases match TRBD2. There are 13 residues in the CDR3. Per germline, CDR1 MNHNS and CDR2 SASEGT. Germline trimming cut 6 bases from V and 8 bases from J; bases unmatched to any gene: 6. The CDR3 loop reads CASRGSGMDEQFF. CDR3 DNA: TGTGCCAGCAGGGGTAGCGGGATGGATGAGCAGTTCTTC.

This chain connects TRBV11-3 to TRBJ2-1, with 7 positions matching TRBD2. V was clipped by 0 bases and J by 5 bases; unmatched bases: 4. Germline V gives CDR1 SGHNT, CDR2 YENEEA. The CDR3 covers 15 residues. The CDR3 protein is CASSLETSAHNEQFF. The CDR3 region has the DNA TGTGCCAGCAGCTTAGAAACTAGCGCGCACAATGAGCAGTTCTTC.

This clone was recorded a few times. The V and J genes are TRBV27 and TRBJ2-3, with D possibly TRBD2 on 6 matching bases. The V gene lost 6 bases and the J gene lost 3 bases, with 16 bases spanning the gap. In germline, CDR1 is MNHEY, CDR2 SMNVEV (reference sequence). There are 15 residues in the CDR3. The CDR3 reads CASSLFGGVTDTQYF. The CDR3 region has the DNA TGTGCCAGCAGCCTTTTCGGGGGAGTAACAGATACGCAGTATTTT.

The chain links TRBV19 to TRBJ2-1; D not certain. CDR3 size: 12 residues. The V gene's germline CDR1 is LNHDA and CDR2 SQIVND (reference sequence). V was clipped by 2 bases and J by 6 bases, with 5 bases between them. CDR3 bases: TGTGCCAGTAGTATACGGAGCAATGAGCAGTTCTTC. Translated: CASSIRSNEQFF.

This rearrangement joins TRBV7-9 to TRBJ2-1, with 10 bases that match TRBD1. CDR3 length: 16 residues. In germline, CDR1 is SEHNR, CDR2 FQNEAQ (reference sequence). Unmatched junction bases numbered 14, after V lost 7 bases and J lost 8 bases. This chain's CDR3 is CASTQQGGTGVDEQFF. The CDR3 coding sequence is TGTGCCAGCACCCAGCAGGGCGGGACAGGGGTCGATGAGCAGTTCTTC. Based on the CDR3 plus reference TRBV7-9 and TRBJ2-1, the full variable domain is DTGVSQNPRHKITKRGQNVTFRCDPISEHNRLYWYRQTLGQGPEFLTYFQNEAQLEKSRLLSDRFSAERPKGSFSTLEIQRTEQGDSAMYLCASTQQGGTGVDEQFFGPGTRLTVL.

This rearrangement joins TRBV5-1 to TRBJ1-1; D call uncertain. V lost 8 bases and J 1 base, leaving 12 bases between the germline ends. The CDR3 totals 13 residues. Germline assignment: CDR1 SGHRS and CDR2 YFSETQ. The DNA for the CDR3 is TGCGCCAGTCGCCGAGAGGCGAACACTGAAGCTTTCTTT. Its protein product is CASRREANTEAFF.

This clone rates as medium-sized. The chain combines TRBV7-9 with TRBJ2-3; the match to TRBD2 covers 8 bases. In germline, CDR1 is SEHNR, CDR2 FQNEAQ (reference sequence). This CDR3 is built from 16 residues. The J segment lost 5 bases and the V segment lost 7 bases, leaving 14 bases of the junction unmatched. The CDR3 here is CASKKASGSGEDTQYF. CDR3 in DNA: TGTGCCAGCAAAAAGGCCAGCGGGAGCGGAGAAGATACGCAGTATTTT.

V and J are TRBV13 and TRBJ2-1, with 13 positions matching TRBD2. The CDR3 runs 17 residues. From germline, CDR1 is PRHDT and CDR2 FYEKMQ (reference sequence). Trimming cost V 5 bases and J 10 bases; bases outside gene matches: 14. CDR3 region: CASSTHPGTSGNQEQFF. DNA for the CDR3: TGTGCCAGCAGCACTCATCCCGGGACTAGCGGGAACCAGGAGCAGTTCTTC.

The CDR3 reads CASSRTRDNEKLFF. DNA of the CDR3: TGTGCCAGCAGCAGAACGAGGGATAATGAAAAACTGTTTTTT. The rearrangement links TRBV6-1 to TRBJ1-4; no reliable D call. This CDR3 contains 14 residues. With 6 bases removed from V and 4 bases from J, the gap between germline ends came to 12 bases. The V gene's germline CDR1 is MNHNS and CDR2 SASEGT.

As regards this clone: At one end, the junction sequence differs from germline, possibly due to a read error. The gene calls are TRBV2 and TRBJ2-6; 8 bases fit TRBD1. Germline CDR1 reads SNHLY; CDR2 reads FYNNEI. This CDR3 has 15 amino acids. DNA for the CDR3: TGTGCCAGCGGGCAGGGGGCGCGAGGGGCCAACGGCCTGACTTTC. Its protein is CASGQGARGANGLTF.